This T cell receptor beta chain emerged from a study of shared clonotypes between healthy human individuals (dated by TCRdb to the early 2020s). About the study as a whole: The cohort included three men and a couple of women between 18 and 49 years of age. Blood TCR repertoires of a handful of healthy adults were deeply sequenced to estimate repertoire size and the extent of clonotype sharing between individuals. Different laboratories and diverse techniques were used to prepare libraries and sequence TCR repertoires, to increase sequencing depth and limit assay-specific biases. Each donor's leukapheresis produced roughly between roughly 0.85 and 10 billion PBMCs.

The donors were healthy, HIV-negative adults who had no recently reported acute infections or vaccinations. Every donor was a Caucasian adult living in Nashville, Tennessee, USA. For unsorted samples, approximately 81 million PBMCs were counted, and genomic DNA was extracted using the QIAamp DNA Blood Mini kit. Blood was collected by leukapheresis, and PBMCs were isolated by Ficoll-Histopaque density gradient centrifugation and then cryopreserved in liquid nitrogen vapor phase. Using the deep immunoSEQ assay, multiplex PCR amplified TCR CDR3 regions from genomic DNA. Extracted genomic DNA from each cell subset was distributed evenly across all wells of several immunoSEQ 96-well plates, and each plate was treated as a replicate. Each replicate PCR for unsorted PBMC received approximately 0.3 ug genomic DNA, equal to 30,000 or so T cell genomes. Unsorted PBMC genomic DNA was sequenced across ten immunoSEQ deep assay plates. Purified libraries were quantified with a Qubit 3.0 fluorometer, sized on a Bioanalyzer 2100, and re-quantified with the KAPA Library Quantification kit. Every immunoSEQ 96-well plate was sequenced on a separate single-read 150-cycle Illumina NextSeq 550 flow cell. Per the original workflow: Because the immunoSEQ output included only junctional sequences and no quality scores, the filtering could not be the same as the filtering used for full-length reads. Sequences were annotated with PyIR, a Python wrapper for IgBLAST v1.9, and V/J genes and CDR3 were assigned using IMGT germline references. Any read was removed if the V/J assignment was weak (E-value above 1e-6), the CDR3 was missing, or the read contained stop codons, out-of-frame junctions, or ambiguous translated residues. A V3J clonotype was defined by an identical inferred V gene, J gene, and CDR3 amino acid sequence. The percentage overlap between two repertoires was calculated by dividing the number of shared unique clonotypes by the size of the smaller repertoire. Three approaches were used to assess repertoire richness: RTK rarefaction, the Chao1 estimator, and Recon v2.1 estimates of unobserved clonotypes. This immuneACCESS table, as held by TCRdb, lists in-frame sequences with V and J called but not all clones. Of the missing ones, under half trace to an unresolved V gene in checked studies; the others have no known cause. For V, J and clone size, that table is used; D and trimming come from the DNA. The sample yields hundreds of thousands of clones; around 77% were counted once. The leading ten clones occupy 12% of the sample.

This clone has a count of ten or more. Its target antigen remains unknown. No base quality values were provided; no much bigger clone lies one nucleotide off. The cysteine opens and the phenylalanine closes a CDR3 of 14 amino acids. Only the CDR3 DNA stays, 42 bases, in frame from base 1. V drops 5 bases and J drops 5 bases, leaving 13 bases in between. For CDR1 and CDR2, the germline V gene lists SGHNT and YENEEA. Beyond this particular receptor, the publication reports: Based on pairwise subsampling, the degree of clonotype sharing among donors was expected to be affected by sequencing depth. Because the study included a small number of donors, the genetic and exposure-history diversity represented was limited. Sampling was restricted to blood, and TCR repertoires in tissues likely differ from the TCR repertoires found in blood.

The receptor was isolated from a woman aged 40 to 50 in good health. Some clones in this sample may be carry-over from other donors' samples. The sample consisted of PBMCs. The chain links TRBV11-3 with TRBJ2-1; tentative D gene TRBD1, with 6 bases matching. The nucleotide sequence is given as TGTGCCAGCAGCCCCAACAGGGCGAACAATGAGCAGTTCTTC. This encodes CASSPNRANNEQFF.